This T cell receptor beta chain emerged from a study of regulatory T cells in long-lasting Graves disease. Broader study findings: TRBV28, TRBJ1-2 and TRBJ2-5 emerged as the favored segments in persistent disease. Reduced TCR diversity was observed in persistent Graves' patients versus newly diagnosed patients. Persistent patients shared more public clonotypes (under 3,000) than newly diagnosed patients (966).

This clonotype was seen a single time. Antigen unknown. The TCR beta library used iRepertoire HTBI primers with Arm-PCR amplification of CDR3. TCRdb processed the multiplex PCR reads anew with MiXCR; each CDR3 protein has one entry. The sample includes about 660,000 distinct CDR3 sequences, approximately 29% of them seen just once. Time point indicated: persistent/refractory GD, antithyroid drugs over 5 years with positive TRAb. PBMC-derived RNA was used for the TCR library. Germline CDR1 KGHSH, CDR2 LQKENI. Unmatched junction bases numbered 9, after V lost 3 bases and J lost 7 bases. CDR3 length equals 16 residues.

This specimen consisted of peripheral blood mononuclear cells (PBMCs), obtained when the disease was refractory, from a patient treated with antithyroid drugs. The TCR comes from a female donor with Graves disease. The chain links TRBV18 to TRBJ1-6; 7 bases map to TRBD1. As DNA, the CDR3 is TGTGCCAGCTCACCGCGTGGCGGACAGGTGAATTCACCCCTCCACTTT. Protein: CASSPRGGQVNSPLHF.